Listed here are 12 T cell receptor beta chains from one sample, sequenced in a study of CD8+ T cells in alopecia areata. Sequencing relied on a cDNA template that was reverse transcribed from extracted RNA. Assay: immunoSEQ multiplex PCR; the TCRdb copy retains only in-frame clones and omits some. The sample lists about 98,000 clones; around two fifths were seen once. Sequenced input: CD4+ T cells sorted from blood. These receptors were taken from a human donor with alopecia areata.

There are a few counts of this clone. This rearrangement joins TRBV2 to TRBJ2-7; D call uncertain. The germline V gene has CDR1 SNHLY and CDR2 FYNNEI. This CDR3 is built from 9 residues. The V end was cut by 6 bases, the J end by 5 bases, with 2 bases between. CDR3 sequence (DNA): TGTGCCAGCAGGAACGAGCAGTACTTC. It encodes CASRNEQYF.

The CDR3 DNA sequence: TGTGCCAGCAGCGGGCGCACGGGGGTAGATACGCAGTATTTT. This translates into CASSGRTGVDTQYF. The V gene is TRBV6-6, the J gene TRBJ2-3; the D gene is possibly TRBD2 (6 bases). Germline V gene data show CDR1 as MNHNY and CDR2 as SVGAGI (reference sequence). This CDR3 contains 14 residues. The V end lost 6 bases, the J end lost 5 bases, and 15 bases lay between the germline ends.

Only a few counts were recorded for this clone. The chain is built from TRBV29-1 and TRBJ2-1, with 7 bases fitting TRBD2. From germline, CDR1 is SQVTM and CDR2 ANQGSEA. The length of the CDR3 is 13 residues. Unmatched junction bases numbered 7, after V lost 4 bases and J lost 7 bases. CDR3: CSVGWTSQNEQFF. In DNA form, the CDR3 reads TGCAGCGTTGGCTGGACTAGTCAAAATGAGCAGTTCTTC.

The CDR3 sequence: CASSGVLLQLEQFF. Here the CDR3 DNA reads TGTGCCAGCAGTGGTGTCCTTTTGCAATTGGAGCAGTTCTTC. V and J are TRBV2 and TRBJ2-1; D is undetermined. Trimming pared 4 bases from V and 10 bases from J, leaving 17 bases between. The CDR3 spans 14 residues. The germline V gene has CDR1 SNHLY and CDR2 FYNNEI.

Only a few counts were recorded for this clone. The chain couples TRBV29-1 to TRBJ1-1; no firm D call. Germline V gives CDR1 SQVTM, CDR2 ANQGSEA. The length of the CDR3 is 13 residues. The V end was cut by 5 bases, the J end by 1 base, with 11 bases between. CDR3 sequence: CSVCNSGNTEAFF. CDR3 bases: TGCAGCGTTTGTAACAGTGGGAACACTGAAGCTTTCTTT.

Only one count was recorded for this clone. The chain couples TRBV7-2 to TRBJ2-5; 8 bases are a match to TRBD2. The CDR3 is 14 residues long. The V gene's germline CDR1 is SGHTA and CDR2 FQGNSA. V shed 1 base and J 4 bases; nucleotides not matched to a gene: 2. DNA for the CDR3: TGTGCCAGCAGCTTAGGACTAGCGATAGAGACCCAGTACTTC. The encoded protein is CASSLGLAIETQYF.

This clone was observed a few times. The chain uses TRBV29-1 and TRBJ2-6; 8 positions agree with TRBD1. J was trimmed by 0 bases and V by 6 bases; bases with no gene match: 4. CDR3 size: 15 residues. CDR1 SQVTM and CDR2 ANQGSEA come from the germline V gene. The CDR3 region has the DNA TGCAGCGTCGCAGACAGGGGCTCTGGGGCCAACGTCCTGACTTTC. Amino acids: CSVADRGSGANVLTF. The full variable domain, with the rest looked up from reference TRBV29-1 and TRBJ2-6, is SAVISQKPSRDICQRGTSLTIQCQVDSQVTMMFWYRQQPGQSLTLIATANQGSEATYESGFVIDKFPISRPNLTFSTLTVSNMSPEDSSIYLCSVADRGSGANVLTFGAGSRLTVL.

The CDR3 loop is CSARGLHTDTQYF. In DNA, the CDR3 is TGCAGCGCTCGAGGACTACACACAGATACGCAGTATTTT. This chain links TRBV29-1 with TRBJ2-3, with TRBD2 as a possible D gene (6 bases). This CDR3 region has 13 residues. CDR1 and CDR2 (germline): SQVTM, ANQGSEA. The V end was cut by 7 bases, the J end by 2 bases, with 13 bases between.

The genes are TRBV30 and TRBJ2-5; D not certain. V was pared by 2 bases and J by 0 bases, with 4 bases between. Looked up from germline, CDR1 is GTSNPN and CDR2 is SVGIG (reference sequence). CDR3 length: 12 amino acids. As DNA, the CDR3 is TGTGCCTGGAGTTGGCACCAAGAGACCCAGTACTTC. Translated: CAWSWHQETQYF.

Only a few counts were recorded for this clone. The chain recombines TRBV2 with TRBJ1-5; D gene ambiguous. V gave up 7 bases and J gave up 6 bases, with 13 bases separating them. The CDR3 runs to 13 residues. Looked up from germline, CDR1 is SNHLY and CDR2 is FYNNEI. The CDR3 coding sequence is TGTGCCAGCACCATCCAGTGGGTTCAGCCCCAGCATTTT. As protein: CASTIQWVQPQHF.

This chain uses TRBV19 with TRBJ2-7; 7 bases are a match to TRBD2. The CDR3 has 13 residues. J gave up 6 bases and V 4 bases, and 6 bases lay outside the gene matches. The V gene's germline CDR1 is LNHDA and CDR2 SQIVND (reference sequence). In DNA form, the CDR3 reads TGTGCCAGTAGTAGCGGGAGAGGGCTCGAGCAGTACTTC. As protein: CASSSGRGLEQYF.

J is TRBJ2-5 and V is TRBV2, with TRBD2 identical over 10 bases. V lost 2 bases to trimming and J lost 5 bases; unmatched junction nucleotides: 5. CDR1 SNHLY and CDR2 FYNNEI come from the germline V gene. The CDR3 is made up of 15 amino acids. The CDR3 loop reads CASSELAGAVETQYF. DNA of the CDR3: TGTGCCAGCAGTGAACTAGCGGGAGCGGTTGAGACCCAGTACTTC.